This T cell receptor (beta chain) was identified in a study of Ad26.COV2.S vaccination and SARS-CoV-2 variants. Study details: By the intramuscular route, Ad26.COV2.S was given once, or twice 56 days apart.

The CDR3 has 14 amino acids. Deletions cut 5 bases from V and 3 bases from J, with 11 bases between. Germline values: CDR1 MGHDK, CDR2 SYGVNS. Treatment of the sample: 15 to 20 received Ad26.COV2.S at low or high dose, single or two shots; five or six received placebo; per-sample allocation not given. Sampling happened 63 days after the first vaccine or placebo injection. Ad26.COV2.S expressed prefusion-stabilized spike from the original Wuhan strain. Findings and caveats of the study: Vaccine and placebo recipients had comparable breadth of non-spike TCRs.

This clone was found many times. What it binds is not known. The protocol was immunoSEQ multiplex PCR, while the TCRdb copy is restricted to in-frame clones and leaves out a portion. Here the sample spans a few hundred thousand clones, about four fifths being singletons. This receptor was identified in a person between 18 and 59 years old who received the Ad26.COV2.S COVID-19 vaccine or a placebo. Sequences were derived from peripheral blood, sampled in a trial of Ad26.COV2.S vaccine versus placebo. The chain has TRBV25-1 and TRBJ2-1, with a tentative D call TRBD1 (6 bases). CDR3 DNA sequence: TGTGCCAGCAGTAGGGCAGGGGACTACAATGAGCAGTTCTTC. Its translation: CASSRAGDYNEQFF.